One sample yielded the 7 T cell receptor beta chains listed below, sequenced in a study of long-term antiretroviral therapy in people with HIV. An immunoSEQ assay, version v3.0, was performed at survey level. Profiled with immunoSEQ multiplex PCR; TCRdb holds only in-frame clones, not every one. The profile shows about 24,000 clones, around 86% of them singletons. Sequencing was performed on unsorted PBMCs, taken 1.8 years before starting antiretroviral therapy. Source of these receptors: a woman between 25 and 40 years old with HIV.

The chain carries TRBV7-3 and TRBJ1-1, with unresolved D. From germline, CDR1 is SGHTA and CDR2 FQGTGA. This CDR3 region has 13 residues. Between the trimmed V and J ends, which lost 1 base and 0 bases, there was a span of 3 bases. CDR3 nucleotide sequence: TGTGCCAGCAGCTTAAGTATGAACACTGAAGCTTTCTTT. The encoded protein is CASSLSMNTEAFF.

In DNA, the CDR3 is TGTGCCAGTAGTCCGGGACAGGGGAGACAGCCCCAGCATTTT. The encoded protein is CASSPGQGRQPQHF. V usage is TRBV19 and J usage is TRBJ1-5; TRBD1 matches at 10 bases. The CDR3 runs to 14 residues. The germline CDR1 and CDR2 sequences are LNHDA and SQIVND (reference sequence). The V segment lost 5 bases and the J segment 7 bases; nucleotides outside the gene matches: 5.

The chain joins TRBV6-1 to TRBJ2-3; D is tentatively TRBD1 or TRBD2 (5 bases each). In germline, CDR1 is MNHNS, CDR2 SASEGT. The CDR3 loop spans 15 amino acids. Trimming pared 1 base from V and 6 bases from J, leaving 14 bases between. CDR3 DNA sequence: TGTGCCAGCAGTGAAGGAGGGGTTCCGACGGATACGCAGTATTTT. Protein product: CASSEGGVPTDTQYF.

This clone was counted a single time. The chain links TRBV4-2 to TRBJ2-3; 8 positions agree with TRBD2. This CDR3 is 17 amino acids long. Unmatched junction bases numbered 8, after V lost 0 bases and J lost 3 bases. The germline V gene has CDR1 LGHNA and CDR2 YNFKEQ. The DNA for the CDR3 is TGTGCCAGCAGCCAAGAGGGAGCTAGCGGGTATACAGATACGCAGTATTTT. Amino acids: CASSQEGASGYTDTQYF.

This chain uses TRBV28 with TRBJ2-2, with D possibly TRBD1 on 6 matching bases. Per the germline V gene, CDR1 is MDHEN and CDR2 is SYDVKM. The CDR3 runs 15 residues. Trimming cost V 7 bases and J 7 bases, with 19 bases left between them. Here the CDR3 DNA reads TGTGCCAGCATCAGGGCAGGGGTCAATGGCGGGGAGCTGTTTTTT. Translated, it gives CASIRAGVNGGELFF.

The J gene is TRBJ2-7, the V gene TRBV19, with 8 nucleotides matching TRBD1. Germline-derived CDR1 and CDR2 are LNHDA and SQIVND (reference sequence). Germline trimming cut 7 bases from V and 6 bases from J; bases unmatched to any gene: 11. This CDR3 comprises 14 residues. The CDR3 here is CASIDGGTGGEQYF. The CDR3 DNA reads TGTGCCAGTATTGATGGGGGGACAGGCGGCGAGCAGTACTTC.

DNA for the CDR3: TGTGCCAGCAGTCCCAACAGGGTTGTTTATGGCTACACCTTC. Translating gives CASSPNRVVYGYTF. The chain joins TRBV27 to TRBJ1-2, with a weak D call TRBD1 (6 bases). Between the trimmed V and J ends, which lost 5 bases and 5 bases, there was a span of 15 bases. This CDR3 contains 14 residues. The germline V gene has CDR1 MNHEY and CDR2 SMNVEV (reference sequence).